The rows below give T cell receptor beta chains drawn from one sample of a study of vaccination and CD4 T cells after COVID-19. What these receptors recognize is not known. TCRdb itself ran the PCR reads through MiXCR, one entry per CDR3 protein. This table holds some 9,100 distinct CDR3 sequences, about 39% found once. Sequenced: CD4+ T cells from blood, cultured in vitro. The receptors here all came from a human donor in good health. Each CDR3 is given with its conserved first and last residue. D genes are given only for firm matches. Size is stated for part of the rows, as once, few or many counts, or as a class when the clone is expanded.

J gene: TRBJ1-1
CDR3 length: 12
D gene: -
V gene: TRBV20-1
clone size: -
CDR3 DNA: TGCAGGGTGTTACAGGGAAACACTGAAGCTTTCTTT
CDR3 protein: CRVLQGNTEAFF

J gene: TRBJ2-7
CDR3 length: 14
D gene: -
V gene: TRBV20-1
clone size: -
CDR3 DNA: TGCAGTGCGGAGGCTACTAGGGGGTCCTACGAGCAGTACTTC
CDR3 protein: CSAEATRGSYEQYF

J gene: TRBJ1-2
CDR3 length: 15
D gene: -
V gene: TRBV4-3
clone size: few
CDR3 DNA: TGCGCCAGCAGCCGCACTGAGGGGGGTCATTATGGCTACACCTTC
CDR3 protein: CASSRTEGGHYGYTF

J gene: TRBJ1-2
CDR3 length: 13
D gene: -
V gene: TRBV28
clone size: -
CDR3 DNA: TGTGCCAGCAGCCGCGGCGCTGGGTATGGCTACACCTTC
CDR3 protein: CASSRGAGYGYTF

J gene: TRBJ2-1
CDR3 length: 12
D gene: -
V gene: TRBV20-1
clone size: -
CDR3 DNA: TGCAGTGCTAGAGATTGGGCAAAAAAGCAGTTCTTC
CDR3 protein: CSARDWAKKQFF

J gene: TRBJ1-2
CDR3 length: 15
D gene: -
V gene: TRBV6-1
clone size: few
CDR3 DNA: TGTGCCAGCAGTGAAGCGCGGTCCGCTAACTATGGCTACACCTTC
CDR3 protein: CASSEARSANYGYTF

J gene: TRBJ2-1
CDR3 length: 13
D gene: TRBD2
V gene: TRBV5-1
clone size: -
CDR3 DNA: TGCGCCAGCAGACTAGCGATGGGCAATGAGCAGTTCTTC
CDR3 protein: CASRLAMGNEQFF

J gene: TRBJ2-1
CDR3 length: 14
D gene: TRBD2
V gene: TRBV20-1
clone size: once
CDR3 DNA: TGCAGTGCTACCACTAGCGGGACCTACAATGAGCAGTTCTTC
CDR3 protein: CSATTSGTYNEQFF

J gene: TRBJ2-7
CDR3 length: 14
D gene: -
V gene: TRBV20-1
clone size: -
CDR3 DNA: TGCAGTGCTTCCTGGGGGGCGGGAGTGAGGGAGCAGTACTTC
CDR3 protein: CSASWGAGVREQYF

J gene: TRBJ1-1
CDR3 length: 14
D gene: -
V gene: TRBV12-3/TRBV12-4
clone size: -
CDR3 DNA: TGTGCCAGCAGTTTGATCCAGGGTGGCCCTGAAGCTTTCTTT
CDR3 protein: CASSLIQGGPEAFF

J gene: TRBJ1-1
CDR3 length: 15
D gene: -
V gene: TRBV11-2
clone size: -
CDR3 DNA: TGTGCCAGCAGCAGGGTACCCGGGGGCCGGACTGAAGCTTTCTTT
CDR3 protein: CASSRVPGGRTEAFF

J gene: TRBJ2-3
CDR3 length: 16
D gene: TRBD1
V gene: TRBV7-2
clone size: few
CDR3 DNA: TGTGCCAGCAGCTCCCAGGGGACAGGGCACACAGATACGCAGTATTTT
CDR3 protein: CASSSQGTGHTDTQYF